This T cell receptor (beta chain) emerged from a study of beta chain features in type 1 diabetes. In its sample, this clone was seen a few times. Investigators reverse transcribed all isolated RNA, so they sequenced expressed TCRB transcripts. TCRdb keeps only in-frame clones here, not all; method: immunoSEQ multiplex PCR. The data hold about 620,000 clones, with 15% to 18% observed a single time. The germline V gene has CDR1 LGHNA and CDR2 YSLEER. V shed 5 bases and J 1 base; nucleotides not matched to a gene: 9. This CDR3 is 16 amino acids long. This chain uses TRBV4-3 with TRBJ2-3; 7 bases fit TRBD1. The clonotype was recovered from a man between 18 and 29 years old in good health. Material: naive CD4+ T cells from blood. The CDR3 nucleotides are TGCGCCAGCAGCAACTCGAACAGGGGCGGCACAGATACGCAGTATTTT. Its translation: CASSNSNRGGTDTQYF.